This T cell receptor (beta chain) derives from a study of shared clonotypes between healthy human individuals. The overall study: A couple of women and a few men aged 18 to 49 served as donors.

V was trimmed by 1 base and J by 3 bases, leaving 1 base between them. CDR3 length: 11 residues. The germline gives CDR1 SGHVS, CDR2 FQNEAQ. Naive CD8 cells lacked CD45RO and underwent positive selection for CCR7, leaving out terminally differentiated effector memory CD45RA+ cells. This clone was seen once. The target antigen is unknown. A much larger clonotype is one base distant, so this may be a read error. This CDR3 is also generated by other DNA sequences in the sample. Regarding the study as a whole: Compared with clonotypes that all four donors shared, non-shared clonotypes had lower generation probabilities.

Deep-level running was used for the assay. Clones were sequenced by immunoSEQ multiplex PCR, and TCRdb holds only the in-frame ones, with some missing. The data hold about 2.1 million clones, with around 95% observed a single time. This chain uses TRBV7-8 with TRBJ2-7; D remains unclear. This clonotype was obtained from a young man in good health. Some clones in this sample may be carry-over from other donors' samples. The source material was naive CD8+ T cells from PBMCs. The CDR3 nucleotides are TGTGCCAGCAGCTTAGACTACGAGCAGTACTTC. As protein: CASSLDYEQYF.